Included here is one T cell receptor (beta chain) sequence, with context. As yet, its antigen is unknown. The source of the sample is a study of T cell responses to AZD1222 COVID-19 vaccine. Across the study: Whether given at about 4 or about 12 weeks, second doses were pooled. Findings of the study overall: Seropositive status at baseline applied to only 5 to 7 AZD1222 recipients. The peak T cell response came first, and repertoires were sampled only after it.

Germline V gene data show CDR1 as SQVTM and CDR2 as ANQGSEA. CDR3 length: 12 amino acids. Trimming took off 1 base at V and 9 bases at J, with 12 bases between the two ends. TCRdb keeps only in-frame clones here, not all; method: immunoSEQ multiplex PCR. The sample shows about 120,000 clones, 80% to 90% of them seen only once. The sequence was obtained from an adult in good health. The sequencing here drew on peripheral blood, taken on day 0 of AZD1222 vaccination. The rearrangement joins TRBV29-1 to TRBJ1-2; possibly TRBD1 for D (5 bases). CDR3 in DNA: TGCAGCGTTGAAGCGGGGCGGGGTAGCTACACCTTC. This gives the protein CSVEAGRGSYTF.